These 7 T cell receptor beta chains were sequenced from one sample in a study of blood T cell repertoires in COVID-19 (dated by TCRdb to the early 2020s). Library prep was done by the immunoSEQ multiplex PCR assay. TCRdb stores this immuneACCESS table with in-frame sequences only. Part of the clones is absent; in the studies checked, under half of the shortfall reflects unresolved V genes, and no reason is known for the rest. The sample table contains more than 150,000 clones; only one count was recorded for 70% to 85% of them. The ten largest clones add up to roughly 7% of the sample. The sequenced sample consisted of peripheral blood. The origin of the receptors is a human donor in a cohort sampled during active COVID-19.

The rearrangement joins TRBV5-6 to TRBJ2-6; TRBD1 might be the D (5 bases). V lost 0 bases, J lost 2 bases, and 12 bases lay in between. Germline CDR1 is SGHDT and CDR2 is YYEEEE. The CDR3 totals 17 residues. The CDR3 bases are TGTGCCAGCAGCTTGGAGCGCAGGGCAACTGGGGCCAACGTCCTGACTTTC. Protein product: CASSLERRATGANVLTF.

This chain links TRBV29-1 with TRBJ2-1; possibly TRBD1 for D (6 bases). V lost 6 bases to trimming and J lost 1 base, with 10 bases between them. This CDR3 has 13 amino acids. Germline V CDR1 and CDR2: SQVTM, ANQGSEA. The CDR3 nucleotides are TGCAGCGTCCGGGACACTTCCTACAATGAGCAGTTCTTC. This encodes CSVRDTSYNEQFF.

V is TRBV4-1 and J is TRBJ1-1; D gene uncertain. From germline, CDR1 is MGHRA and CDR2 YSYEKL. This CDR3 is built from 13 residues. V was cut by 2 bases and J by 5 bases, with 9 bases left in between. The CDR3 DNA sequence: TGCGCCAGCAGCCAAACGGGGAAGACTGAAGCTTTCTTT. Its protein is CASSQTGKTEAFF.

The chain combines TRBV5-6 with TRBJ1-1, with D possibly TRBD1 on 6 matching bases. Germline lookup yields CDR1 SGHDT and CDR2 YYEEEE. The CDR3 spans 13 residues. Trimming removed 0 bases from V and 8 bases from J, with 11 bases in between. The CDR3: CASSLEGRGEAFF. DNA of the CDR3: TGTGCCAGCAGCTTGGAGGGCAGGGGAGAAGCTTTCTTT. Together with reference TRBV5-6 and TRBJ1-1, the CDR3 gives the full variable domain: DAGVTQSPTHLIKTRGQQVTLRCSPKSGHDTVSWYQQALGQGPQFIFQYYEEEERQRGNFPDRFSGHQFPNYSSELNVNALLLGDSALYLCASSLEGRGEAFFGQGTRLTVV.

This clone was picked up one time. The CDR3 DNA follows: TGTGCCAGCAGCCTTGGGACTAGCGCTTCTCACTACAATGAGCAGTTCTTC. Translated: CASSLGTSASHYNEQFF. The V and J genes are TRBV7-9 and TRBJ2-1, with 10 bases matching TRBD2. CDR1 and CDR2 (germline): SEHNR, FQNEAQ (reference sequence). The CDR3 is 17 residues long. The V segment lost 5 bases and the J segment 3 bases; nucleotides outside the gene matches: 10.

This chain links TRBV5-8 with TRBJ1-3; D not resolved. The CDR3 runs 14 residues. V gave up 1 base and J gave up 3 bases, with 8 bases separating them. Germline V CDR1 and CDR2: SGHTS, YDEGEE. The CDR3 sequence: CASSLRRVGNTIYF. The CDR3 DNA sequence: TGTGCCAGCAGCTTGAGGCGGGTTGGAAACACCATATATTTT.

The rearrangement links TRBV27 to TRBJ2-7; 7 bases align to TRBD2. The CDR3 is 14 amino acids. Losses at the gene ends were 6 bases for V and 5 bases for J; bases not matched to a gene: 10. Per the germline V gene, CDR1 is MNHEY and CDR2 is SMNVEV (reference sequence). Here the CDR3 reads CASSPPGGVHEQYF. In nucleotides, the CDR3 is TGTGCCAGCAGCCCTCCTGGGGGGGTACACGAGCAGTACTTC.